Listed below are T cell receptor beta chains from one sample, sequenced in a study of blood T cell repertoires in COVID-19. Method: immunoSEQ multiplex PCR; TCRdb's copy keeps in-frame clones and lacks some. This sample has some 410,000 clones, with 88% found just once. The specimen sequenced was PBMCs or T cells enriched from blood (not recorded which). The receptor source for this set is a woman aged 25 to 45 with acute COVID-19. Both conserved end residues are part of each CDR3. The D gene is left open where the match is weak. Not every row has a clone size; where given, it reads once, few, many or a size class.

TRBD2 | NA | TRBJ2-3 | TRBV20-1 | TGCAGTGCTAGTAAACGAGCGGGGAGCACAGATACGCAGTATTTT | CSASKRAGSTDTQYF
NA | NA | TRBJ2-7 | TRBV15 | TGTGCCACCAGCAGAGATGTCAGGGTCAGCGAGCAGTACTTC | CATSRDVRVSEQYF
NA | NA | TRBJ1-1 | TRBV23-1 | TGCGCCAGCAGTCACCGGGGGACGGGTACTGAAGCTTTCTTT | CASSHRGTGTEAFF
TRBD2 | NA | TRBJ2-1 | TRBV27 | TGTGCCAGCACCCGACTAGCGGGGGATAACAATGAGCAGTTCTTC | CASTRLAGDNNEQFF
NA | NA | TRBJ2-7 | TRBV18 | TGTGCCAGCTCACCCAACCAGGGGGAGCAGTACTTC | CASSPNQGEQYF
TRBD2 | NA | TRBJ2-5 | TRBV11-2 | TGTGCCAGCAGCTTAGAGCTAGCGGGGGCAGAGACCCAGTACTTC | CASSLELAGAETQYF
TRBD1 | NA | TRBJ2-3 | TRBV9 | TGTGCCAGCAGCCCACGACAGGGGGAAAGCACAGATACGCAGTATTTT | CASSPRQGESTDTQYF
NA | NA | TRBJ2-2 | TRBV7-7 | TGTGCCAGCAGCCAGGGTCACAGGGAGCTGTTTTTT | CASSQGHRELFF
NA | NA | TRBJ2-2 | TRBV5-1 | TGCGCCAGCACCCCCACGGGGGCGAACACCGGGGAGCTGTTTTTT | CASTPTGANTGELFF
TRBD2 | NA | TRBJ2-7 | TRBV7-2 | TGTGCCAGCAGCTTAGCTAGCGGGGGCTACGAGCAGTACTTC | CASSLASGGYEQYF
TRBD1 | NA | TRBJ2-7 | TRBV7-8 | TGTGCCAGCAGCTCCCTCCGTGGGACAGGGTTTCGCGAGCAGTACTTC | CASSSLRGTGFREQYF
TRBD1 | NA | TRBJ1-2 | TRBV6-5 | TGTGCCAGCAGTTACCTACAGGGGGACTATGGCTACACCTTC | CASSYLQGDYGYTF
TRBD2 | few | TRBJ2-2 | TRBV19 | TGTGCCAGTAGTAAGGGACTAGCGGGGGCCGGGGAGCTGTTTTTT | CASSKGLAGAGELFF
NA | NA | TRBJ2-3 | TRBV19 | TGTGCCAGTAGCTGGACGGGGACAGATACGCAGTATTTT | CASSWTGTDTQYF
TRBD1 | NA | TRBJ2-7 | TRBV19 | TGTGCCAGTTCCGGGACAGGATACTACGAGCAGTACTTC | CASSGTGYYEQYF
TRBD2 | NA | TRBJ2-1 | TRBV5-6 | TGTGCCAGCATACTGGGGAGGTTTGGACTAGCTGTACGGAATGAGCAGTTCTTC | CASILGRFGLAVRNEQFF
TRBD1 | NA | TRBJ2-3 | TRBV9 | TGTGCCAGCAGCCGACACGGGACAGGCAATGGAAATACGCAGTATTTT | CASSRHGTGNGNTQYF
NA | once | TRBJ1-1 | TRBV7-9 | TGTGCCAGCAGCGAGAGGGGGAGTTCCGAAGCTTTCTTT | CASSERGSSEAFF
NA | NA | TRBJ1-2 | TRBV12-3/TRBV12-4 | TGTGCCAGCAGCCCGGGGGTTGGCTACACCTTC | CASSPGVGYTF
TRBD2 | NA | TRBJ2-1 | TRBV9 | TGTGCCAGCAAACCGGGTTTAGCGGGGGGGAACAATGAGCAGTTCTTC | CASKPGLAGGNNEQFF
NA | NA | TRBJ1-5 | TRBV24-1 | TGTGCCACCAGTGATCCTGGGGGCGGACAGCCCCAGCATTTT | CATSDPGGGQPQHF
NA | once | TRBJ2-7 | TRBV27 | TGTGCCAGCAGTTTAGGGGGCAGTTTGGGGGAGCAGTACTTC | CASSLGGSLGEQYF
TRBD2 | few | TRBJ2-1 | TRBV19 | TGTGCCAGTAGTCCAAATAGCGGGGTGCAGTTCTTC | CASSPNSGVQFF
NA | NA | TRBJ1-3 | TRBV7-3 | TGTGCCAGCAGCTTGGGGGGCTCTGGAAACACCATATATTTT | CASSLGGSGNTIYF
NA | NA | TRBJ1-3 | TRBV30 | TGTGCCTGGAGTGTAGACAGGACCCTCTCTGGAAACACCATATATTTT | CAWSVDRTLSGNTIYF
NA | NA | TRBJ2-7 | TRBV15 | TGTGCCACCAGCAGAGATCTAAGTACTCGATACGAGCAGTACTTC | CATSRDLSTRYEQYF
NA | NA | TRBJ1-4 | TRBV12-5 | TGTGCTAGTGGCCTCCATGAAAAACTGTTTTTT | CASGLHEKLFF
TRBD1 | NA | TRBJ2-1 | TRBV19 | TGTGCCAGTAGTCGGACAGGGGGCTCCTACAATGAGCAGTTCTTC | CASSRTGGSYNEQFF
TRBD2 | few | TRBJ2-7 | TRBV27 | TGTGCCAGCAGCCCTCCGGGACTAAGCTACGAGCAGTACTTC | CASSPPGLSYEQYF
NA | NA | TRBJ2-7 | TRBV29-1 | TGCAGCGTTGAGGGACCTACAGGGGGGGGCTACGAGCAGTACTTC | CSVEGPTGGGYEQYF
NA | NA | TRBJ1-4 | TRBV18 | TGTGCCAGCTCAGCCCAGGGTTATACTAATGAAAAACTGTTTTTT | CASSAQGYTNEKLFF
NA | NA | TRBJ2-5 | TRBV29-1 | TGCAGCGTTGAAGAGCAGGGTACAGAGACCCAGTACTTC | CSVEEQGTETQYF
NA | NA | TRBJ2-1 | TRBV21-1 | TGTGCCAGCAGGAAGGAACGGTTTCGACTAGCGGGGTACTCTTGGGGATACAATGAGCAGTTCTTC | CASRKERFRLAGYSWGYNEQFF
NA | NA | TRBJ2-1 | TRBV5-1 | TGCGCCAGCAGCTTGTGGCAGGCTGGTGAGCAGTTCTTC | CASSLWQAGEQFF
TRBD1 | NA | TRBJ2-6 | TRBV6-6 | TGTGCCAGCAGTCGGGGGACAGGGGTCCCCTCTGGGGCCAACGTCCTGACTTTC | CASSRGTGVPSGANVLTF
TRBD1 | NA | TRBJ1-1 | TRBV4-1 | TGCGCCGGTGGCGGGACAGGCCGAGCTTTCTTT | CAGGGTGRAFF
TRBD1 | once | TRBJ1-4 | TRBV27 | TGTGCCAGCAGCCTGGCGGGACAGGGAAAACTGTTTTTT | CASSLAGQGKLFF
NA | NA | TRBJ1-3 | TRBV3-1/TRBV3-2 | TGTGCCAGCAGCCCCGCAGGGAGGGCTGGAAACACCATATATTTT | CASSPAGRAGNTIYF
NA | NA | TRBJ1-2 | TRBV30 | TGTGCCTGGAAAACAGGGTGGAGGTGGGGCTACACCTTC | CAWKTGWRWGYTF
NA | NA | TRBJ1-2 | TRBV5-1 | TGCGCCAGCAGCTTGGAGGGGAACTATGGCTACACCTTC | CASSLEGNYGYTF
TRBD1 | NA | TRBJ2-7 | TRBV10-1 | TGCGCCAGCAGTGGGACAGGGTATGGAGAGCAGTACTTC | CASSGTGYGEQYF